The subject of this entry is one T cell receptor beta chain. Its antigen is not known. As for time point: newly diagnosed, previously untreated cHL patient sample. Isolated CD8+ T cells were derived from thawed PBMCs through magnetic negative selection. Newly diagnosed, untreated classical Hodgkin lymphoma PBMCs served as comparison. V was clipped by 3 bases and J by 2 bases, with 10 bases between them. The V gene's germline CDR1 is MNHEY and CDR2 SMNVEV (reference sequence). The CDR3 covers 14 residues. This entry is derived from a study of PD-1 blockade in classical Hodgkin lymphoma. Overall study findings and caveats: Baseline TCR diversity was reportedly lower in newly diagnosed patients than healthy donors.

The table came from immunoSEQ multiplex PCR; TCRdb's copy has only in-frame clones and leaves some out. The sample contains 10,000 or so clones, 86% of which appear only once. The sequence was obtained from a human donor with classical Hodgkin lymphoma. The J gene is TRBJ1-2, the V gene TRBV27; the D gene is possibly TRBD1 (5 bases). The sample consisted of CD8+ T cells from blood. The CDR3 DNA reads TGTGCCAGCAGTTTTGGTAGGGACAACTATGGCTACACCTTC. Translating gives CASSFGRDNYGYTF.